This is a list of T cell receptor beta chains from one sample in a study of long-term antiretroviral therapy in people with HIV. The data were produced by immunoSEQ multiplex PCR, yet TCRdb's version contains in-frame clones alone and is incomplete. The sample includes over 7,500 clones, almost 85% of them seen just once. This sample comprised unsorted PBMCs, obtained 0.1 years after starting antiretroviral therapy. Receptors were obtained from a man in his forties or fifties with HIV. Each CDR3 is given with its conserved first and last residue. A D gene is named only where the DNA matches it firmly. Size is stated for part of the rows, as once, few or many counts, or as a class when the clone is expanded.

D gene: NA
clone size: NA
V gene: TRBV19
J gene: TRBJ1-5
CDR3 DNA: TGTGCCAGTAGTATAGGGGGACCGTCCTACAATCAGCCCCAGCATTTT
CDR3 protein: CASSIGGPSYNQPQHF

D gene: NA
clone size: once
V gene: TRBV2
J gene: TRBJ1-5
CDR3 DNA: TGTGCCAGCAGTGCCCCAGTGATAAATCAGCCCCAGCATTTT
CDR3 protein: CASSAPVINQPQHF

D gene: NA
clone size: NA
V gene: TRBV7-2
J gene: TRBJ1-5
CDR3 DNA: TGTGCCAGCAGCCCGGGGGGGGATCCTAGCAATCAGCCCCAGCATTTT
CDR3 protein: CASSPGGDPSNQPQHF

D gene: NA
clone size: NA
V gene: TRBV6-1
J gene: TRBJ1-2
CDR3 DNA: TGTGCCAGCAGGTCGGGTCTGTTCTATGGCTACACCTTC
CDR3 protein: CASRSGLFYGYTF

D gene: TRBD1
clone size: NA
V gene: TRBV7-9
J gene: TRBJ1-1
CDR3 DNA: TGTGCCAGCAGCCCCCAGGACAGGGGGAACACTGAAGCTTTCTTT
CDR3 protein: CASSPQDRGNTEAFF

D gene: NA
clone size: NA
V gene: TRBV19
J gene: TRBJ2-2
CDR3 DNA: TGTGCCAGTAGTATAGGTTGGTACAGGGAGGACACCGGGGAGCTGTTTTTT
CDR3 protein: CASSIGWYREDTGELFF

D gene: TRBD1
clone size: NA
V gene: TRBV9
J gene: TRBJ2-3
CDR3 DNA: TGTGCCAGCAGCGTAGCAGGGGGAAGCACAGATACGCAGTATTTT
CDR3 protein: CASSVAGGSTDTQYF

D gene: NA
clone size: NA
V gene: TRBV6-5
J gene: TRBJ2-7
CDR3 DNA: TGTGCCAGCATGCGAGGGGGCTCCTACGAGCAGTACTTC
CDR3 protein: CASMRGGSYEQYF

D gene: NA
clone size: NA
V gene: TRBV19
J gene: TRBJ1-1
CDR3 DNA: TGTGCCAGTAGTAGACCCTCAGGCCGGATAGGGTTT
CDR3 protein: CASSRPSGRIGF

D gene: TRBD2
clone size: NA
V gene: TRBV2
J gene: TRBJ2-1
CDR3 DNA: TGTGCCAGCAGTGGGGTGAGGATCTTAGCGGGCAATGAGCAGTTCTTC
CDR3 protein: CASSGVRILAGNEQFF

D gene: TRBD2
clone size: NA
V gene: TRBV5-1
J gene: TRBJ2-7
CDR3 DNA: TGCGCCAGCAGCGATGCGGGACTAGCGGGTCAAGAGCAGTACTTC
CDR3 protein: CASSDAGLAGQEQYF

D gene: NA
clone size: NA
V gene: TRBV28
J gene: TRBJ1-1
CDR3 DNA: TGTGCCAGCAGTTTACCGGGTATGAACACTGAAGCTTTCTTT
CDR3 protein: CASSLPGMNTEAFF

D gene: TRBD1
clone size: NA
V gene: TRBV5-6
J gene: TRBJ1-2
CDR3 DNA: TGTGCCAGCAGCCCACGAGGGCAGGGGGCGTATTATGGCTACACCTTC
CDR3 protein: CASSPRGQGAYYGYTF

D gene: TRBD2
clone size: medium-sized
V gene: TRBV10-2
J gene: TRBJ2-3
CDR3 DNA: TGCGCCAGCAGTGAGTCGCTAGCGGGGTACACAGATACGCAGTATTTT
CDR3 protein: CASSESLAGYTDTQYF

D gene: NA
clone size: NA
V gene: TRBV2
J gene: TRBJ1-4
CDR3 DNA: TGTGCCAGCAGGGGACCGGCAACTAATGAAAAACTGTTTTTT
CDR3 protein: CASRGPATNEKLFF

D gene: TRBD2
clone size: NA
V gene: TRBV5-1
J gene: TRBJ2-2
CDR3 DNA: TGCGCCAGCAGCCCTACCGGGACTAGCTCAAGTGGAACCGGGGAGCTGTTTTTT
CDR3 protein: CASSPTGTSSSGTGELFF

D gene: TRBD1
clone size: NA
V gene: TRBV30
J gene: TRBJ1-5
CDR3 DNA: TGTGCCTGGAGCGAGACAGGGGCCAATCAGCCCCAGCATTTT
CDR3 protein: CAWSETGANQPQHF

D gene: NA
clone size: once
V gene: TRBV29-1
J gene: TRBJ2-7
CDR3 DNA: TGCAGCGTTGGGGGTAAGGGAAACGAGCAGTACTTC
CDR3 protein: CSVGGKGNEQYF

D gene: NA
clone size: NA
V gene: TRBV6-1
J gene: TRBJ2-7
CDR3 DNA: TGTGCCAGCAGTGAATGGGACGGGGACCGGTCAACCGAGCAGTACTTC
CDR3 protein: CASSEWDGDRSTEQYF

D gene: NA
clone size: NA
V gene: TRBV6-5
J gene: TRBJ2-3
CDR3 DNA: TGTGCCAGCAGTTGGGACTCCTCAGATACGCAGTATTTT
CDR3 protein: CASSWDSSDTQYF

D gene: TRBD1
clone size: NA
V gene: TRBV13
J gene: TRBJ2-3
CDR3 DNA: TGTGCCAGCAGCGGGACAGCCGATACGCAGTATTTT
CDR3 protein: CASSGTADTQYF

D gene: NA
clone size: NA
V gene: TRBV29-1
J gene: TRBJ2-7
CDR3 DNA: TGCAGCGTTGGGGTTTCGAACCCTCCCTACGAGCAGTACTTC
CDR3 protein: CSVGVSNPPYEQYF

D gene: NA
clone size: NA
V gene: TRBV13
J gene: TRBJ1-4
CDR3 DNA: TGTGCCAGCAGCTCCCGTGAGGGCAACGAAAAACTGTTTTTT
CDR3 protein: CASSSREGNEKLFF

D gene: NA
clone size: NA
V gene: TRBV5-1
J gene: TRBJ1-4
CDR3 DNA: TGCGCCAGCAGCCCGGAGGCAGGGAGACTGTTTTTT
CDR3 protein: CASSPEAGRLFF

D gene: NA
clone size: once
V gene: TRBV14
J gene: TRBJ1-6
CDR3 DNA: TGTGCCAGCAGCCAAGTTGGTTCACCCCTCCACTTT
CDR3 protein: CASSQVGSPLHF

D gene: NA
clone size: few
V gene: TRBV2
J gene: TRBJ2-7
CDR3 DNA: TGTGCCAGCAGTGAAATGCTCTACGAGCAGTACTTC
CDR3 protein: CASSEMLYEQYF

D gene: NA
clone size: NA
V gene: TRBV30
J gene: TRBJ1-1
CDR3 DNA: TGTGCCTGGAGCTCGGGAGGGGGGCTTCGCACTGAAGCTTTCTTT
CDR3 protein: CAWSSGGGLRTEAFF

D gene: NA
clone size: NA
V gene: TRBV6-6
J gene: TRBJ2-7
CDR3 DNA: TGTGCCAGCAGTTACGGGGTCTCTTCGGACGAGCAGTACTTC
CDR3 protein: CASSYGVSSDEQYF

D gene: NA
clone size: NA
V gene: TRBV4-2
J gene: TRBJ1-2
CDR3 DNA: TGTGCCAGCAGCCAAGAGGGGACAAACGGCAACTATGGCTACACCTTC
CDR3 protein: CASSQEGTNGNYGYTF

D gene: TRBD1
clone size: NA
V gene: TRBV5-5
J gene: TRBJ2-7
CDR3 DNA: TGTGCCAGCAGCTTAGGGACAGGGACCTACGAGCAGTACTTC
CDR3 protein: CASSLGTGTYEQYF

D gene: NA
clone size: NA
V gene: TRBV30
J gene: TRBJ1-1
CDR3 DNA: TGTGCCTGGACCGGTAATGTCGGAGCTTTCTTT
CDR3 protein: CAWTGNVGAFF

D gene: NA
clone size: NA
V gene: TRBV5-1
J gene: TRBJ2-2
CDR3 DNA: TGCGCCAGCAGCTTGGACGGGGGCGGCACCGGGGAGCTGTTTTTT
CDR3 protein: CASSLDGGGTGELFF

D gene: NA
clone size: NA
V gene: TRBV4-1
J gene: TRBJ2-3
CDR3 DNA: TGCGCCAGCAGCCAGCCAAACAGGGAAGGTACGCAGTATTTT
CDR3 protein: CASSQPNREGTQYF

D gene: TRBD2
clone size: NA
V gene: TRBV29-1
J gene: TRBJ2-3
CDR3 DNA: TGCAGCGTTGGACTAGCGGGGGGATGGGATACGCAGTATTTT
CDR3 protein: CSVGLAGGWDTQYF

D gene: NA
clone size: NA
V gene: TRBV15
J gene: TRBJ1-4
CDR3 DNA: TGTGCCACCAGCAGAGATTTTGCAGGGGAAAAACTGTTTTTT
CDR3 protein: CATSRDFAGEKLFF

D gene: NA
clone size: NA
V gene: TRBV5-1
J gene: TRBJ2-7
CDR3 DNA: TGCGCCAGCAGCTTGACCACAGGGAGCGGCGAGCAGTACTTC
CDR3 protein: CASSLTTGSGEQYF

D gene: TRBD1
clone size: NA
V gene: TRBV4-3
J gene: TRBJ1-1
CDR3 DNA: TGCGCCAGCAGCCAAGATAGGGCCGGGACAGGGAGTAAGAACACTGAAGCTTTCTTT
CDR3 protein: CASSQDRAGTGSKNTEAFF

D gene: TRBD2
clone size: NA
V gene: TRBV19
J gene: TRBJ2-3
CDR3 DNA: TGTGCCAGTAGTATTCTGACTAGCGGGGCAGATACGCAGTATTTT
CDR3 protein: CASSILTSGADTQYF

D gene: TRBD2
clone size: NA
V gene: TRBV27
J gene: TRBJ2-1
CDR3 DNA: TGTGCCTCAGAGGGCGTCGGGGGGGGCCCCTACAATGAGCAGTTCTTC
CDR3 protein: CASEGVGGGPYNEQFF